This entry lists 32 T cell receptor beta chains sequenced from one sample in a study of cytomegalovirus exposure and HLA in healthy donors (dated by TCRdb to 2017 to 2019). Library method: the immunoSEQ multiplex PCR assay. For the multiplex PCR, a mixture combining 60 forward primers for TCR Vbeta segments and 13 reverse primers for TCR Jbeta segments was used. Drawn from immuneACCESS, this table holds only the in-frame rearrangements with V and J called that TCRdb kept. Clones are partly lost; checked studies trace under half to an unresolved V gene and leave the rest unexplained. This sample lists 180,000 or so clones; 82% were detected once. 1.5% of the sample is taken by the ten largest. What was sequenced was PBMCs. These receptors all come from a man in his forties or fifties in good health and CMV-seronegative.

V gene TRBV30 combines with J gene TRBJ2-5; TRBD1 aligns across 12 bases. The CDR3 loop spans 16 amino acids. In germline, CDR1 is GTSNPN, CDR2 SVGIG (reference sequence). Trimming removed 2 bases from V and 1 base from J; junction bases left unmatched: 5. The CDR3 region is CAWSMGQGAGQETQYF. CDR3 sequence (DNA): TGTGCCTGGAGTATGGGACAGGGGGCGGGCCAAGAGACCCAGTACTTC.

The rearrangement joins TRBV14 to TRBJ1-4, with D possibly matching TRBD1 (6 bases). Germline V lookup: CDR1 SGHDN, CDR2 FVKESK. The CDR3 length is 15 residues. V lost 3 bases, J lost 10 bases, and 18 bases lay in between. The CDR3 protein is CASSHRQAERAKLFF. Here the CDR3 DNA reads TGTGCCAGCAGCCACAGACAGGCGGAAAGGGCAAAACTGTTTTTT.

This clone was seen just once. The chain links TRBV7-2 to TRBJ2-3; 8 nucleotides line up with TRBD2. CDR1 SGHTA and CDR2 FQGNSA come from the germline V gene. The length of the CDR3 is 18 residues. Trimming cost V 1 base and J 0 bases; bases outside gene matches: 9. CDR3 region: CASSLGRSAGGSTDTQYF. CDR3 nucleotides: TGTGCCAGCAGCTTAGGGCGATCGGCGGGGGGAAGCACAGATACGCAGTATTTT. Looking up the rest from reference TRBV7-2 and TRBJ2-3 gives the full variable domain: GAGVSQSPSNKVTEKGKDVELRCDPISGHTALYWYRQSLGQGLEFLIYFQGNSAPDKSGLPSDRFSAERTGGSVSTLTIQRTQQEDSAVYLCASSLGRSAGGSTDTQYFGPGTRLTVL.

The V call is TRBV7-3, the J call TRBJ2-3, with 12 positions matching TRBD2. Germline V gives CDR1 SGHTA, CDR2 FQGTGA. J was trimmed by 3 bases and V by 2 bases; bases with no gene match: 12. This CDR3 comprises 19 residues. The CDR3: CASSLYSTSGGLVTDTQYF. The CDR3 coding sequence is TGTGCCAGCAGCTTATATTCGACTAGCGGGGGCCTTGTTACAGATACGCAGTATTTT.

The count of this clone is one. The rearrangement joins TRBV9 to TRBJ2-1; weak D call: TRBD2 (6 bases). This CDR3 region has 16 residues. V gave up 3 bases and J gave up 4 bases, with 17 bases separating them. Germline values: CDR1 SGDLS, CDR2 YYNGEE. The CDR3 here is CASSDPGDAVYNEQFF. CDR3 sequence (DNA): TGTGCCAGCAGCGATCCGGGGGACGCCGTTTACAATGAGCAGTTCTTC.

The rearrangement uses TRBV2 and TRBJ2-5, with D perhaps TRBD2 (6 bases). V was clipped by 8 bases and J by 4 bases, with 23 bases between them. Germline values: CDR1 SNHLY, CDR2 FYNNEI. CDR3 length: 16 residues. The CDR3 coding sequence is TGTGCCAGCGGCCCGTCCGGGACGTTCGGGGGAGAGACCCAGTACTTC. Protein product: CASGPSGTFGGETQYF.

The rearrangement uses TRBV7-6 and TRBJ1-2, with 7 positions matching TRBD1. The length of the CDR3 is 16 residues. Germline values: CDR1 SGHVS, CDR2 FNYEAQ. Unmatched junction bases numbered 11, after V lost 6 bases and J lost 1 base. DNA for the CDR3: TGTGCCAGCAGTGTCCGGGACAGCCTCCTTAACTATGGCTACACCTTC. Its translation is CASSVRDSLLNYGYTF.

The rearrangement links TRBV6-5 to TRBJ2-7; tentatively, D is TRBD2 (6 bases). Trimming took 5 bases from V and 6 from J, leaving 14 bases between them. The V gene's germline CDR1 is MNHEY and CDR2 SVGAGI. This CDR3 contains 13 residues. The CDR3 DNA reads TGTGCCAGCAGTACCCGACTAGTTGGCGAGCAGTACTTC. This gives the protein CASSTRLVGEQYF.

The chain employs TRBV10-3 and TRBJ1-1, with 7 bases that match TRBD1. The CDR3 has 15 amino acids. CDR1 is ENHRY and CDR2 is SYGVKD in the germline V gene. The V segment lost 5 bases and the J segment 4 bases; nucleotides outside the gene matches: 10. DNA for the CDR3: TGTGCCATCAGTCCCAACCAGGGGGATGCCACTGAAGCTTTCTTT. Translation gives CAISPNQGDATEAFF.

The V call is TRBV4-3, the J call TRBJ1-3; D not resolved. The CDR3 is 15 amino acids. Germline V CDR1 and CDR2: LGHNA, YSLEER. Trimming cost V 0 bases and J 3 bases, with 9 bases left between them. The CDR3 is CASSQDISRGNTIYF. CDR3 nucleotide sequence: TGCGCCAGCAGCCAAGATATCTCTCGTGGAAACACCATATATTTT.

The CDR3 region is CASSQGQGDQPQHF. The CDR3 DNA follows: TGTGCCAGTAGCCAAGGACAGGGGGATCAGCCCCAGCATTTT. This chain connects TRBV19 to TRBJ1-5; 10 nucleotides match TRBD1. The V gene's germline CDR1 is LNHDA and CDR2 SQIVND (reference sequence). V shed 6 bases and J 5 bases; nucleotides not matched to a gene: 4. The CDR3 is 14 amino acids.

This clone has more than one count but fewer than ten. The genes are TRBV4-3 and TRBJ2-5; weak D call: TRBD2 (5 bases). The V gene lost 0 bases and the J gene lost 7 bases, with 12 bases spanning the gap. This CDR3 spans 14 amino acids. Germline V gives CDR1 LGHNA, CDR2 YSLEER. Here the CDR3 DNA reads TGCGCCAGCAGCCAAGATAGGGCCCGGGGGACCCAGTACTTC. Residues: CASSQDRARGTQYF.

This chain uses TRBV6-6 with TRBJ1-4, with D possibly matching TRBD1 (5 bases). The CDR3 contains 13 residues. V lost 10 bases to trimming and J lost 5 bases, with 14 bases between them. Germline CDR1 and CDR2: MNHNY and SVGAGI (reference sequence). The CDR3 reads CATWGATNEKLFF. CDR3 nucleotide sequence: TGTGCCACGTGGGGCGCTACAAATGAAAAACTGTTTTTT.

The chain links TRBV28 to TRBJ1-2; 7 positions match TRBD1. The trim removed 6 bases at V and 4 bases at J, leaving 2 bases unmatched. Germline CDR1 is MDHEN and CDR2 is SYDVKM. This CDR3 is 12 amino acids long. In DNA, the CDR3 is TGTGCCAGCAGCAACAGGGGCTATGGCTACACCTTC. Translating gives CASSNRGYGYTF.

The CDR3 is CASSTPTNTEAFF. The CDR3 region has the DNA TGTGCCAGCAGCACCCCCACAAACACTGAAGCTTTCTTT. V is TRBV11-3 and J is TRBJ1-1; no clear D. CDR1 SGHNT and CDR2 YENEEA come from the germline V gene. Trimming removed 5 bases at V and 2 bases at J, with 9 bases between. The CDR3 consists of 13 residues.

CDR3: CASSLVGTASTEAFF. CDR3 bases: TGTGCCAGCAGCTTAGTGGGGACTGCAAGCACTGAAGCTTTCTTT. The chain combines TRBV11-3 with TRBJ1-1, with D possibly being TRBD1 (5 bases). The CDR3 is 15 residues long. V was trimmed by 1 base and J by 4 bases, leaving 13 bases between them. CDR1 and CDR2 (germline): SGHNT, YENEEA.

The sample holds one count of this clone. This chain connects TRBV14 to TRBJ2-3, with 8 bases that match TRBD2. There are 15 residues in the CDR3. Germline trimming cut 3 bases from V and 2 bases from J; bases unmatched to any gene: 4. The germline gives CDR1 SGHDN, CDR2 FVKESK. CDR3 in amino acids: CASSQVAGHTDTQYF. CDR3 nucleotides: TGTGCCAGCAGCCAGGTAGCGGGGCACACAGATACGCAGTATTTT.

This clone was counted a few times. The J gene is TRBJ1-2, the V gene TRBV6-5; a weak D match, TRBD1 (5 bases). Trimming pared 5 bases from V and 1 base from J, leaving 8 bases between. Germline CDR1 MNHEY, CDR2 SVGAGI. The CDR3 length is 13 residues. This CDR3 is CASSAGLNYGYTF. DNA of the CDR3: TGTGCCAGCAGTGCAGGGCTTAACTATGGCTACACCTTC.

This chain joins TRBV5-4 and TRBJ1-5; 9 positions agree with TRBD1. Germline-derived CDR1 and CDR2 are SGHNT and YYREEE (reference sequence). With 3 bases clipped from V and 9 bases from J, the junction kept 4 bases outside the gene matches. The length of the CDR3 is 13 residues. The DNA of the CDR3 is TGTGCCAGCAGCTCTGACAGGGGGGCGCCCCAGCATTTT. It specifies CASSSDRGAPQHF.

This chain joins TRBV19 and TRBJ2-7; D is undetermined. With 2 bases removed from V and 6 bases from J, the gap between germline ends came to 14 bases. CDR1 is LNHDA and CDR2 is SQIVND in the germline V gene (reference sequence). CDR3 length: 14 residues. The CDR3 DNA sequence: TGTGCCAGTAGTATAAGTAACTTGCGGTCCGAGCAGTACTTC. Its translation: CASSISNLRSEQYF.

The CDR3 DNA reads as TGTGCCAGCAGTGAACAGGTGAATCAGCCCCAGCATTTT. Protein product: CASSEQVNQPQHF. The V and J genes are TRBV6-4 and TRBJ1-5; tentative D call: TRBD1 (5 bases). Trimming cost V 3 bases and J 4 bases, with 7 bases left between them. The CDR3 has 13 amino acids. Germline values: CDR1 MRHNA, CDR2 SNTAGT.

There are a few counts of this clone. Other DNA sequences of this sample code for an identical CDR3. The rearrangement joins TRBV7-2 to TRBJ2-1; D is unclear. Trimming removed 1 base from V and 4 bases from J, with 5 bases in between. Germline loops: CDR1 SGHTA, CDR2 FQGNSA. The CDR3 runs 13 residues. In DNA, the CDR3 is TGTGCCAGCAGCTTAGTCAATTACAATGAGCAGTTCTTC. This translates into CASSLVNYNEQFF.

This chain joins TRBV5-4 and TRBJ2-3; D remains ambiguous. Trimming left V 4 bases short and J 8 bases short, with 11 bases between. Germline V lookup: CDR1 SGHNT, CDR2 YYREEE (reference sequence). The CDR3 spans 12 residues. The CDR3 region is CASSPARSTQYF. Written as DNA, the CDR3 is TGTGCCAGCAGCCCCGCCCGGAGTACGCAGTATTTT.

The genes are TRBV6-6 and TRBJ2-7; possible D gene TRBD1, 6 bases. There are 14 residues in the CDR3. CDR1 and CDR2 (germline): MNHNY, SVGAGI (reference sequence). V was shortened by 7 bases and J by 2 bases, with 15 bases between the two germline ends. The CDR3 loop reads CASTPTGDAYEQYF. CDR3 sequence (DNA): TGTGCCAGCACTCCGACAGGCGACGCCTACGAGCAGTACTTC.

The chain recombines TRBV7-2 with TRBJ2-1; 8 bases line up with TRBD2. Germline loops: CDR1 SGHTA, CDR2 FQGNSA. The V gene end was trimmed by 2 bases and the J gene end by 2 bases; junction bases not matched to a gene: 5. The CDR3 is 16 amino acids. The CDR3 DNA follows: TGTGCCAGCAGCTTACGGGGCGGGGGGACCTACAATGAGCAGTTCTTC. This encodes CASSLRGGGTYNEQFF.

The rearrangement joins TRBV5-5 to TRBJ2-5; 9 positions agree with TRBD1. Trimming cost V 4 bases and J 5 bases; bases outside gene matches: 12. Germline CDR1 reads SGHKS; CDR2 reads YYEKEE (reference sequence). The CDR3 contains 16 residues. The CDR3 protein is CASSTPLRDRAETQYF. In nucleotides, the CDR3 is TGTGCCAGCAGCACACCTCTCAGGGACAGGGCGGAGACCCAGTACTTC.

This rearrangement joins TRBV5-5 to TRBJ1-2; 8 bases match TRBD1. V was clipped by 4 bases and J by 8 bases; unmatched bases: 10. The CDR3 length is 14 residues. Germline assignment: CDR1 SGHKS and CDR2 YYEKEE (reference sequence). CDR3 amino acids: CASSVPQGAGGYTF. DNA of the CDR3: TGTGCCAGCAGCGTCCCCCAGGGGGCGGGGGGCTACACCTTC.

The V gene is TRBV5-6, the J gene TRBJ2-1; 12 positions agree with TRBD2. The ends lost 3 bases at V and 5 bases at J; junction bases unmatched: 3. Germline V gene data show CDR1 as SGHDT and CDR2 as YYEEEE. The CDR3 length is 15 residues. DNA of the CDR3: TGTGCCAGCAGCTCGAGACTAGCGGGAGACAATGAGCAGTTCTTC. Translated: CASSSRLAGDNEQFF.

There are a few counts of this clone. J is TRBJ1-2 and V is TRBV6-5; D is unresolved. Germline CDR1 and CDR2: MNHEY and SVGAGI. The V end lost 2 bases, the J end lost 8 bases, and 18 bases lay between the germline ends. The CDR3 is 15 amino acids. Written as DNA, the CDR3 is TGTGCCAGCAGTTACAACCTCCGGATATGGGAGGGCTACACCTTC. Translating gives CASSYNLRIWEGYTF.

Concerning this clone: The same CDR3 arises from other DNA sequences in this sample as well. The genes are TRBV18 and TRBJ1-4; weak D call: TRBD1 (6 bases). CDR3 size: 14 residues. The germline gives CDR1 KGHSH, CDR2 LQKENI. Trimming pared 2 bases from V and 5 bases from J, leaving 9 bases between. The chain's CDR3 is CASSPGQGNEKLFF. CDR3 coding DNA: TGTGCCAGCTCACCAGGGCAGGGGAATGAAAAACTGTTTTTT.

The J gene is TRBJ2-2, the V gene TRBV21-1; the table gives TRBD2 as D, unverified against the DNA. TRBV21-1 is given as a pseudogene. The CDR3 is 12 residues long. Written as DNA, the CDR3 is TGTGCCAGCCTGAGGGATAGCGGGGAGCTGTTTTTT. Protein: CASLRDSGELFF.

The chain uses TRBV10-3 and TRBJ1-6; possible D gene TRBD1, 5 bases. The CDR3 spans 14 residues. Trimming left V 3 bases short and J 7 bases short, with 10 bases between. Germline CDR1 and CDR2: ENHRY and SYGVKD. CDR3 sequence (DNA): TGTGCCATCAGTGATTACAGGCCGAATTCACCCCTCCACTTT. This translates into CAISDYRPNSPLHF.